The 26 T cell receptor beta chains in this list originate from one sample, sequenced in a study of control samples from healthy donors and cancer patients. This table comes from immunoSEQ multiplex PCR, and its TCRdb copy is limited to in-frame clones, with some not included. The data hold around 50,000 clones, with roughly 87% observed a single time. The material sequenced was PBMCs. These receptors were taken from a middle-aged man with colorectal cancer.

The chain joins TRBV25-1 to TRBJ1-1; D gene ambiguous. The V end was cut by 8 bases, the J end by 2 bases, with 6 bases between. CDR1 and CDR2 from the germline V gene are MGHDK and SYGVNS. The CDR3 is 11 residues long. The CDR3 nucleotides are TGTGCCAGCTCACCAAACACTGAAGCTTTCTTT. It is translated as CASSPNTEAFF.

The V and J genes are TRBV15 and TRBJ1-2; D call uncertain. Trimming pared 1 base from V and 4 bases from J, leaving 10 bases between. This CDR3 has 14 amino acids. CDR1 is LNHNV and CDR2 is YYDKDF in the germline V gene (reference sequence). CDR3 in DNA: TGTGCCACCAGCAGAGCATCAACCCTCTATGGCTACACCTTC. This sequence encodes CATSRASTLYGYTF.

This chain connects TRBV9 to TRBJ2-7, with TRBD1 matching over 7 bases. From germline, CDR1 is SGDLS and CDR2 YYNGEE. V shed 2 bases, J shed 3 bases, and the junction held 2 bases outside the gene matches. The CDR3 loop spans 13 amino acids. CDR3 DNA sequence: TGTGCCAGCAGCGTGCGGACAGGCTACGAGCAGTACTTC. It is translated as CASSVRTGYEQYF.

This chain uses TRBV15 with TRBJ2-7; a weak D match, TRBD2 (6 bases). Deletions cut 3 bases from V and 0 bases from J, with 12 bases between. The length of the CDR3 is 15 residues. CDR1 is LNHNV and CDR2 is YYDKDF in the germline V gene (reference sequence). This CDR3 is CATSRGTGSSYEQYF. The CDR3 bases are TGTGCCACCAGCAGGGGGACCGGGAGCTCCTACGAGCAGTACTTC. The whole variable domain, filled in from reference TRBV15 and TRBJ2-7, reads DAMVIQNPRYQVTQFGKPVTLSCSQTLNHNVMYWYQQKSSQAPKLLFHYYDKDFNNEADTPDNFQSRRPNTSFCFLDIRSPGLGDTAMYLCATSRGTGSSYEQYFGPGTRLTVT.

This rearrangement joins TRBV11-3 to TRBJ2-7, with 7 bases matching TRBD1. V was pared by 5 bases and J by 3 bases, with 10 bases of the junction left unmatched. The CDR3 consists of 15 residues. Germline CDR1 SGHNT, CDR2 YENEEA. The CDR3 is CASSPIGGFFYEQYF. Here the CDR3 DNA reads TGTGCCAGCAGCCCTATAGGGGGCTTTTTCTACGAGCAGTACTTC.

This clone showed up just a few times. The CDR3 loop reads CASSWREGAISGNTIYF. As DNA, the CDR3 is TGTGCCAGCAGCTGGCGGGAGGGGGCTATCTCTGGAAACACCATATATTTT. The V and J genes are TRBV5-5 and TRBJ1-3, with TRBD1 matching 7 bases. J was trimmed by 0 bases and V by 3 bases; bases with no gene match: 9. Germline V gene lookup returns CDR1 SGHKS and CDR2 YYEKEE (reference sequence). The length of the CDR3 is 17 residues.

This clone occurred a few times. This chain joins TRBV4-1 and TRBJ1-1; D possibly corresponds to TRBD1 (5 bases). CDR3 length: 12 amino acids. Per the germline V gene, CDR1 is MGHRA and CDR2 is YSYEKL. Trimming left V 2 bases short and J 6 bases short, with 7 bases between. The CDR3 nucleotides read TGCGCCAGCAGCCAACAGGGAGCTGAAGCTTTCTTT. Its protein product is CASSQQGAEAFF.

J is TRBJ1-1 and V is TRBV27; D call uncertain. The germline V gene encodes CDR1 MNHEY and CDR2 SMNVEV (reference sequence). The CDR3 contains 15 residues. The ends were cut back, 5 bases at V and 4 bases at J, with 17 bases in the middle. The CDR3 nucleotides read TGTGCCAGCAGTCCCCTGCCTAGCTTGGGCACTGAAGCTTTCTTT. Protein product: CASSPLPSLGTEAFF.

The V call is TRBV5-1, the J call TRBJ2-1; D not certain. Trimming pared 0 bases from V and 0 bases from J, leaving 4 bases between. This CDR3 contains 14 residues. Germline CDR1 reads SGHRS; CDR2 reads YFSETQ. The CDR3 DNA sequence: TGCGCCAGCAGCTTGGGGGACTCCTACAATGAGCAGTTCTTC. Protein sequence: CASSLGDSYNEQFF.

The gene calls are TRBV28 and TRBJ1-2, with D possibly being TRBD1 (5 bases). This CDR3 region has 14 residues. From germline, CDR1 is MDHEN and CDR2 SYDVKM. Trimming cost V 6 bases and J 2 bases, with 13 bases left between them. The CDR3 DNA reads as TGTGCCAGCAGCCCGGGACCCGCGAACTATGGCTACACCTTC. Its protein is CASSPGPANYGYTF.

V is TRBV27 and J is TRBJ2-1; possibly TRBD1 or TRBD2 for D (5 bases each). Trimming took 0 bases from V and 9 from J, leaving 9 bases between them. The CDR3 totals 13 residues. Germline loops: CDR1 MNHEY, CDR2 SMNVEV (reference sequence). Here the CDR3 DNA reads TGTGCCAGCAGTTTATCGGGGGATGGTGAGCAGTTCTTC. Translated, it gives CASSLSGDGEQFF.

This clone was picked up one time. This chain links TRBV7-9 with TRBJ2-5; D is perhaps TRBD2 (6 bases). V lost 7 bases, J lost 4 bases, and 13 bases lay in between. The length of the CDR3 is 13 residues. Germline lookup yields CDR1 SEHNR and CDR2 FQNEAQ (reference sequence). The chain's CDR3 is CASIGGEGETQYF. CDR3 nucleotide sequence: TGTGCCAGCATCGGGGGAGAGGGAGAGACCCAGTACTTC.

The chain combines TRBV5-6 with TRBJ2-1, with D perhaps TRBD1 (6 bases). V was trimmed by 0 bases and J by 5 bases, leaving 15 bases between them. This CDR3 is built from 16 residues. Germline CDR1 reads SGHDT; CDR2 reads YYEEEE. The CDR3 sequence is CASSLGRRGADNEQFF. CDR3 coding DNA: TGTGCCAGCAGCTTGGGTCGCAGGGGTGCGGACAATGAGCAGTTCTTC.

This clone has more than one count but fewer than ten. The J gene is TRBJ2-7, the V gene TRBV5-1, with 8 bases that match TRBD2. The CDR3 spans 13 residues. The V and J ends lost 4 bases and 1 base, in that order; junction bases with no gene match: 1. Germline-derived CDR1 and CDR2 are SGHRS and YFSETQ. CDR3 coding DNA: TGCGCCAGCAGCGGCGGGGGGTCCTACGAGCAGTACTTC. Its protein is CASSGGGSYEQYF.

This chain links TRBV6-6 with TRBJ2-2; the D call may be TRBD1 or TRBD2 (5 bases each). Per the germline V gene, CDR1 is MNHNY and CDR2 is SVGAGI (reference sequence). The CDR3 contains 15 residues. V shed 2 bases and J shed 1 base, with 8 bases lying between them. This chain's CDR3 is CASSYGTENTGELFF. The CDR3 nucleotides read TGTGCCAGCAGTTACGGGACGGAGAACACCGGGGAGCTGTTTTTT.

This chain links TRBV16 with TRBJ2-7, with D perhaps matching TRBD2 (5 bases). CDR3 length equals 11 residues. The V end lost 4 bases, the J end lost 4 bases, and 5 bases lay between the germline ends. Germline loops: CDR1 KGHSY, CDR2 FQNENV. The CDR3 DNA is TGTGCCAGCAGCCCGGGATACGAGCAGTACTTC. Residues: CASSPGYEQYF.

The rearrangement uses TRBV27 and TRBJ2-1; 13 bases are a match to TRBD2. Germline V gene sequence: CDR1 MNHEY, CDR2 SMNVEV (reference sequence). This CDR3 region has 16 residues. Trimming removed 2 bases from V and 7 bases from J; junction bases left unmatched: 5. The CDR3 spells CASSLVGTSGTNEQFF. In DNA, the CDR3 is TGTGCCAGCAGTTTAGTCGGGACTAGCGGGACTAATGAGCAGTTCTTC.

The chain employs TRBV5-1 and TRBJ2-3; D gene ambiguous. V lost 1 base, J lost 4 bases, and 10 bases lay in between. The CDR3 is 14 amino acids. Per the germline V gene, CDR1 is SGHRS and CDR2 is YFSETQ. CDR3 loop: CASSLRASPDTQYF. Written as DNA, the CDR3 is TGCGCCAGCAGCTTGCGGGCGTCACCAGATACGCAGTATTTT.

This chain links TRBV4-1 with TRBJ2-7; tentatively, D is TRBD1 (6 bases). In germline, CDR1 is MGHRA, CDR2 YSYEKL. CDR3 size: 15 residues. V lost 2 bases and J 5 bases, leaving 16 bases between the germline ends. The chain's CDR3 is CASSQRRGGSNEQYF. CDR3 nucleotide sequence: TGCGCCAGCAGCCAACGAAGAGGGGGATCGAACGAGCAGTACTTC.

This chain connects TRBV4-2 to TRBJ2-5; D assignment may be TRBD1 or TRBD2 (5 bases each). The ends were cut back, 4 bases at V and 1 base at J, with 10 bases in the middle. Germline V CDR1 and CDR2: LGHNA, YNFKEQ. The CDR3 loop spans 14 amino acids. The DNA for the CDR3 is TGTGCCAGCAGCCCGACAGCGGTCCAAGAGACCCAGTACTTC. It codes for CASSPTAVQETQYF.

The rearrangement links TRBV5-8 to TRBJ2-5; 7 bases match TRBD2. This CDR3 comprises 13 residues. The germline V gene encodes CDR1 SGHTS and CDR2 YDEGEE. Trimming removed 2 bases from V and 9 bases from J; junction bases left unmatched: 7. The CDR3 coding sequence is TGTGCCAGCAGCTTCGGGACTACGACGGCCCAGTACTTC. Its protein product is CASSFGTTTAQYF.

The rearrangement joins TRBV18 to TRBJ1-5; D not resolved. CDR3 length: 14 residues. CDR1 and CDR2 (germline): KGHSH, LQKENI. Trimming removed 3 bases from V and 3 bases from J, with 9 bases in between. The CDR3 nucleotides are TGTGCCAGCTCACCCAGCGAATCCAATCAGCCCCAGCATTTT. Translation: CASSPSESNQPQHF.

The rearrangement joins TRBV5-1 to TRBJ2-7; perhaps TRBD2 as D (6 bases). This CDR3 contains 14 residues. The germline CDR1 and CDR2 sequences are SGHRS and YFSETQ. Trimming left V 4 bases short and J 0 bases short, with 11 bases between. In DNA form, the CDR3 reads TGCGCCAGCAGCCCTCGGGGGAGCTCCTACGAGCAGTACTTC. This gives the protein CASSPRGSSYEQYF.

CDR3 sequence reads: CASSPDGDGAYEQYF. CDR3 bases: TGTGCCAGCAGCCCAGATGGGGACGGAGCCTACGAGCAGTACTTC. V is TRBV5-6 and J is TRBJ2-7; D tentatively reads TRBD1 or TRBD2 (5 bases each). Germline loops: CDR1 SGHDT, CDR2 YYEEEE. With 4 bases removed from V and 2 bases from J, the gap between germline ends came to 16 bases. This CDR3 has 15 residues.

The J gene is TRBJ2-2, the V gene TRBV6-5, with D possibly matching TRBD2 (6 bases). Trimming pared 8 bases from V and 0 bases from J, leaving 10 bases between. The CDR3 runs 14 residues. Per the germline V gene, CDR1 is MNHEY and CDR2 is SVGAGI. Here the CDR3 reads CASVGGTNTGELFF. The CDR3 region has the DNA TGTGCCAGCGTTGGCGGGACGAACACCGGGGAGCTGTTTTTT.

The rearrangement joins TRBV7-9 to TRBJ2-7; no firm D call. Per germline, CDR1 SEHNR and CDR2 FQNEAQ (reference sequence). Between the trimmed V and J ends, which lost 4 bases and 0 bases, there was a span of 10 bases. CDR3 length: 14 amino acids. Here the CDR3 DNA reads TGTGCCAGCAGCTCCCGAGGTAGCTCCTACGAGCAGTACTTC. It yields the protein CASSSRGSSYEQYF. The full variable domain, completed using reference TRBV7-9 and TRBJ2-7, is DTGVSQNPRHKITKRGQNVTFRCDPISEHNRLYWYRQTLGQGPEFLTYFQNEAQLEKSRLLSDRFSAERPKGSFSTLEIQRTEQGDSAMYLCASSSRGSSYEQYFGPGTRLTVT.